The subject of this entry is one T cell receptor (beta chain). As yet, its antigen is unknown. Measured with immunoSEQ multiplex PCR; TCRdb has only the in-frame clones, and not every one. Of 50,000 or so clones in the sample, 90% to 95% are singletons; the top ten hold roughly 2.8%. This record belongs to a study of graft-versus-host responses after intestinal transplantation. This CDR3 comprises 15 residues. The ends were cut back, 2 bases at V and 0 bases at J, with 10 bases in the middle. CDR1 and CDR2 (germline): MNHGY, SAAAGT. Regarding the study as a whole: GvH clones surfaced in recipient marrow, some emerging earlier in ileum or blood.

This sample comprised PBMCs, obtained roughly 120 days after intestinal transplantation. V and J are TRBV6-8 and TRBJ1-2; D perhaps matches TRBD1 (5 bases). The receptor comes from a human patient who received an intestinal transplant, so some T cells may come from the graft donor. CDR3 amino acids: CASSYMGDANYGYTF. CDR3 DNA: TGTGCCAGCAGTTACATGGGGGATGCTAACTATGGCTACACCTTC.